A single sample is the source of the 21 T cell receptor beta chains below, sequenced in a study of radiation and T cells in renal cell carcinoma. Assay: immunoSEQ multiplex PCR; the TCRdb copy retains only in-frame clones and omits some. The sample records 5,200 or so clones, 55% being singletons. Treatment described: 15 Gy SBRT to primary tumor, nephrectomy 4 weeks later. The material sequenced was tumor tissue, taken from a patient whose treatment included radiotherapy and nephrectomy. The origin of the receptors is a man between 60 and 75 years old with renal cell carcinoma.

The genes are TRBV18 and TRBJ2-7; no firm D call. CDR1 KGHSH and CDR2 LQKENI come from the germline V gene. CDR3 length: 14 amino acids. V was shortened by 3 bases and J by 5 bases, with 14 bases between the two germline ends. Here the CDR3 reads CASSPLQMDHEQYF. The CDR3 DNA sequence: TGTGCCAGCTCACCTCTCCAGATGGACCACGAGCAGTACTTC.

This clone was detected only a few times. This CDR3 reads CASSTGTPTSLTYEQYF. The CDR3 DNA sequence: TGTGCCAGCAGCACCGGGACACCGACCTCTTTAACCTACGAGCAGTACTTC. The chain carries TRBV5-5 and TRBJ2-7, with a tentative D call TRBD1 (6 bases). Germline V lookup: CDR1 SGHKS, CDR2 YYEKEE (reference sequence). Trimming left V 4 bases short and J 2 bases short, with 22 bases between. There are 17 residues in the CDR3.

The chain couples TRBV7-9 to TRBJ2-7; the match to TRBD2 covers 9 bases. Looked up from germline, CDR1 is SEHNR and CDR2 is FQNEAQ (reference sequence). V lost 4 bases and J lost 3; bases outside the gene matches: 13. The CDR3 contains 17 residues. The CDR3 spells CASSSGGGRAWSYEQYF. CDR3 nucleotides: TGTGCCAGCAGCTCAGGAGGCGGGAGGGCCTGGAGCTACGAGCAGTACTTC.

The chain has TRBV30 and TRBJ2-5, with 7 bases matching TRBD1. The better agreement between TRBJ2-7 and the DNA end casts doubt on the J call. This CDR3 region has 13 residues. CDR1 and CDR2 from the germline V gene are GTSNPN and SVGIG (reference sequence). CDR3 DNA sequence: TGTGCCTGGAGCACAGGGGTGAGCTACGAGCAGTACTTC. It specifies CAWSTGVSYEQYF.

The chain has TRBV5-4 and TRBJ2-6, with D maybe TRBD2 (6 bases). The V end lost 0 bases, the J end lost 4 bases, and 11 bases lay between the germline ends. CDR3 size: 16 residues. In germline, CDR1 is SGHNT, CDR2 YYREEE (reference sequence). CDR3: CASSLAGGSGANVLTF. The CDR3 DNA reads TGTGCCAGCAGCTTGGCCGGGGGATCCGGGGCCAACGTCCTGACTTTC.

This chain joins TRBV4-1 and TRBJ1-4; D is unresolved. Trimming pared 4 bases from V and 0 bases from J, leaving 9 bases between. Germline CDR1 is MGHRA and CDR2 is YSYEKL. This CDR3 is 15 amino acids long. Here the CDR3 reads CASSPPAATNEKLFF. CDR3 DNA sequence: TGCGCCAGCAGCCCCCCGGCCGCAACTAATGAAAAACTGTTTTTT.

The chain links TRBV7-2 to TRBJ1-2, with D maybe TRBD1 (6 bases). Germline CDR1 is SGHTA and CDR2 is FQGNSA. CDR3 length: 13 amino acids. V shed 1 base and J shed 6 bases, with 9 bases lying between them. The CDR3 DNA follows: TGTGCCAGCAGCTTAGGACAGGCCGATGGCTACACCTTC. Translating gives CASSLGQADGYTF.

As DNA, the CDR3 is TGTGCCAGCAGCGTCACCTGGGCGGGGGGGTCCTACGAGCAGTACTTC. Protein: CASSVTWAGGSYEQYF. This chain links TRBV11-2 with TRBJ2-7, with 9 bases that match TRBD2. The CDR3 extends over 16 amino acids. The germline gives CDR1 SGHAT, CDR2 FQNNGV. Trimming at V came to 5 bases and at J to 1 base, leaving 9 bases not matched to a gene.

J is TRBJ2-7 and V is TRBV11-1; tentatively, D is TRBD2 (6 bases). The V gene's germline CDR1 is SGHAT and CDR2 FQDESV (reference sequence). V was pared by 1 base and J by 5 bases, with 9 bases between. This CDR3 comprises 13 residues. CDR3 residues: CASSLGTTNEQYF. The CDR3 DNA reads as TGTGCCAGCAGCTTAGGGACTACGAACGAGCAGTACTTC.

The chain's CDR3 is CASRQSGAGIDTQYF. The CDR3 nucleotides are TGTGCCAGCAGACAAAGCGGGGCGGGAATTGATACGCAGTATTTT. This sequence joins TRBV6-5 and TRBJ2-3; 7 bases align to TRBD2. The CDR3 spans 15 residues. V was clipped by 6 bases and J by 6 bases; unmatched bases: 12. The V gene's germline CDR1 is MNHEY and CDR2 SVGAGI.

This clone appeared a few times. This chain links TRBV10-3 with TRBJ1-2; D possibly corresponds to TRBD1 (6 bases). The CDR3 is made up of 13 amino acids. The germline V gene encodes CDR1 ENHRY and CDR2 SYGVKD. V was trimmed by 3 bases and J by 8 bases, leaving 13 bases between them. CDR3 nucleotide sequence: TGTGCCATCAGTGAAGGGGGTCCTCGGGGCTACACCTTC. Its protein product is CAISEGGPRGYTF.

The chain recombines TRBV5-6 with TRBJ2-7, with D hard to call. Between the trimmed V and J ends, which lost 3 bases and 7 bases, there was a span of 14 bases. This CDR3 contains 13 residues. The germline gives CDR1 SGHDT, CDR2 YYEEEE. CDR3 region: CASSYQQWAEQYF. DNA for the CDR3: TGTGCCAGCAGCTACCAGCAGTGGGCTGAGCAGTACTTC.

This clone was found once. The chain has TRBV7-9 and TRBJ1-4; D not resolved. This CDR3 is 17 amino acids long. With 3 bases removed from V and 5 bases from J, the gap between germline ends came to 19 bases. CDR1 and CDR2 (germline): SEHNR, FQNEAQ (reference sequence). The CDR3 DNA reads TGTGCCAGCAGCTTGTCCTGGAAGGCCAGCGAGAATGAAAAACTGTTTTTT. It translates to CASSLSWKASENEKLFF. The full variable domain, completed using reference TRBV7-9 and TRBJ1-4, is DTGVSQNPRHKITKRGQNVTFRCDPISEHNRLYWYRQTLGQGPEFLTYFQNEAQLEKSRLLSDRFSAERPKGSFSTLEIQRTEQGDSAMYLCASSLSWKASENEKLFFGSGTQLSVL.

This chain connects TRBV11-1 to TRBJ1-5, with a weak D call TRBD1 (5 bases). The CDR3 spans 16 residues. Germline V lookup: CDR1 SGHAT, CDR2 FQDESV (reference sequence). V was cut by 3 bases and J by 3 bases, with 15 bases left in between. The DNA for the CDR3 is TGTGCCAGCAGCTTGGGGGTAGGGCAGGTCAATCAGCCCCAGCATTTT. It specifies CASSLGVGQVNQPQHF.

This clone has just one count. This chain links TRBV5-1 with TRBJ1-6, with 9 positions matching TRBD1. The V gene's germline CDR1 is SGHRS and CDR2 YFSETQ. CDR3 length: 16 amino acids. After removal of 0 bases from V and 8 bases from J, the junction contained 6 bases not matched to a gene. The CDR3 here is CASSLVTGGLDSPLHF. Here the CDR3 DNA reads TGCGCCAGCAGCTTGGTAACAGGGGGCCTGGATTCACCCCTCCACTTT.

The chain combines TRBV5-1 with TRBJ2-1; D is unclear. This CDR3 has 13 residues. CDR1 is SGHRS and CDR2 is YFSETQ in the germline V gene. V gave up 0 bases and J gave up 7 bases, with 8 bases separating them. CDR3 loop: CASSLGTVNEQFF. For the CDR3, the DNA is TGCGCCAGCAGCTTGGGAACAGTGAATGAGCAGTTCTTC.

This clone is judged medium-sized. The chain joins TRBV7-9 to TRBJ1-3; tentatively, D is TRBD1 (5 bases). The V gene lost 1 base and the J gene lost 0 bases, with 16 bases spanning the gap. The CDR3 consists of 18 residues. Germline V gene data show CDR1 as SEHNR and CDR2 as FQNEAQ (reference sequence). Written as DNA, the CDR3 is TGTGCCAGCAGCTTAGGACAAGGTCGTAGGGGCTCTGGAAACACCATATATTTT. Encoded protein: CASSLGQGRRGSGNTIYF.

In its sample, this clone was seen a few times. The chain links TRBV21-1 to TRBJ1-2; the table names TRBD1, a call not compared with the DNA. TRBV21-1 counts as a pseudogene. The CDR3 totals 13 residues. In nucleotides, the CDR3 is TGTGCCATCGACAGGGGGAACGGCTATGGCTACACCTTC. It is translated as CAIDRGNGYGYTF.

CDR3 sequence reads: CASTVGGSTDTQYF. CDR3 DNA sequence: TGTGCCAGTACCGTGGGGGGGAGCACAGATACGCAGTATTTT. The chain carries TRBV19 and TRBJ2-3; TRBD2 matches 7 bases. Germline lookup yields CDR1 LNHDA and CDR2 SQIVND (reference sequence). V gave up 7 bases and J gave up 0 bases; unmatched junction bases: 4. This CDR3 region has 14 residues.

In its sample, this clone was seen a few times. V gene TRBV2 combines with J gene TRBJ1-4; D call uncertain. V was cut by 6 bases and J by 8 bases, with 16 bases left in between. Germline CDR1 and CDR2: SNHLY and FYNNEI. The CDR3 runs 14 residues. CDR3 region: CASSFGEPREKLFF. The DNA for the CDR3 is TGTGCCAGCAGCTTCGGAGAACCACGGGAAAAACTGTTTTTT.

There are a few counts of this clone. This rearrangement joins TRBV19 to TRBJ2-6, with 7 bases identical to TRBD1. Germline loops: CDR1 LNHDA, CDR2 SQIVND (reference sequence). The CDR3 contains 17 residues. V shed 7 bases, J shed 3 bases, and the junction held 12 bases outside the gene matches. The CDR3 coding sequence is TGTGCCAGTAAAATTTGGGACAGCGAAATTGGGGCCAACGTCCTGACTTTC. The encoded protein is CASKIWDSEIGANVLTF.